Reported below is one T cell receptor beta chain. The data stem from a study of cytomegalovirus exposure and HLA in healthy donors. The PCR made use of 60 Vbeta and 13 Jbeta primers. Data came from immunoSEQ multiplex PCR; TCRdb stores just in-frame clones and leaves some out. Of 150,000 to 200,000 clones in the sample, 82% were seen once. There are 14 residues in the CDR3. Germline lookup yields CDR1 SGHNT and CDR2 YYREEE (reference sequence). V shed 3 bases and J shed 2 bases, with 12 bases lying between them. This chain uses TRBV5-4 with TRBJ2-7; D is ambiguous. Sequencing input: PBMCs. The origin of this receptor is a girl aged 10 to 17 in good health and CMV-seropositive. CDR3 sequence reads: CASSSPGGTYEQYF. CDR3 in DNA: TGTGCCAGCAGCTCCCCGGGTGGAACCTACGAGCAGTACTTC. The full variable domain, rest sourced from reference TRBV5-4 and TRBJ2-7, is ETGVTQSPTHLIKTRGQQVTLRCSSQSGHNTVSWYQQALGQGPQFIFQYYREEENGRGNFPPRFSGLQFPNYSSELNVNALELDDSALYLCASSSPGGTYEQYFGPGTRLTVT.